This T cell receptor beta chain was sequenced for a study of blood T cell repertoires in COVID-19. In the study overall: Italy, Spain and the United States were the sources of the convalescent and acute COVID-19 samples.

This clone came up a few times. Clones were read by immunoSEQ multiplex PCR, and TCRdb kept only the in-frame ones, dropping some. Counted here are about 140,000 clones, about 90% occurring once; the ten biggest clones make up 11%. CDR3 length: 17 residues. Looked up from germline, CDR1 is LGHDT and CDR2 is YNNKEL (reference sequence). The ends lost 0 bases at V and 2 bases at J; junction bases unmatched: 7. The chain employs TRBV3-1 (or the pseudogene TRBV3-2) and TRBJ2-1, with 7 bases matching TRBD2. Sequencing used PBMCs or T cells enriched from blood (not recorded which). This TCR was sampled from a man aged 55-75 years who had recovered from COVID-19. The CDR3 sequence is CASSQDRTRPAYNEQFF. The CDR3 coding sequence is TGTGCCAGCAGCCAAGATCGGACTAGGCCTGCCTACAATGAGCAGTTCTTC.